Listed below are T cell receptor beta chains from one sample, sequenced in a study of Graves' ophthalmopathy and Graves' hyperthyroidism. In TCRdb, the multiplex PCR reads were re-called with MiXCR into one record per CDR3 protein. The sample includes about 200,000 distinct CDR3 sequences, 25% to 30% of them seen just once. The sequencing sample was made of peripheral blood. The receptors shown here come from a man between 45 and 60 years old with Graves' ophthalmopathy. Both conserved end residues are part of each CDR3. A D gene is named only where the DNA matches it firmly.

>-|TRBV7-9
CASSLSSGNEQYF
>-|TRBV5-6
CASSVGRDTEAFF
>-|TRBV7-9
CASSSDLIPFEQYF
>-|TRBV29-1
CSVSHRRTQETQYF
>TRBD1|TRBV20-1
CSALGQGARETQYF
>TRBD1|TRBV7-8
CASSFNPGQGADGYTF
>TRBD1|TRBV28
CASSSTGQGLYEQYF
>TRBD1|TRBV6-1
CASSPRQGRNGELFF
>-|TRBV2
CASSERWVDIQYF
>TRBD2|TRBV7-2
CASSTRRLAYQETQYF
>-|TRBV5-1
CASSLGTIGTEAFF
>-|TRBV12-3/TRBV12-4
CASSGVWGVGTEAFF
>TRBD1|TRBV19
CASSSDRFGQPQHF
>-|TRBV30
CAWDRGSGSGELFF
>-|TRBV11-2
CASSLGAASYNEQFF
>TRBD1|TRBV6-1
CASSKQGVDYGYTF
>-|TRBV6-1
CASRGWWLNTGELFF
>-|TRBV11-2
CASSPGTGNTIYF
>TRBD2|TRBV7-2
CASSSMGGTPRSGTQYF
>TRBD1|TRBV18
CASSHRGIDHEQYF
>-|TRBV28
CASSFLQGPSYEQYF
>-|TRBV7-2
CASSFGDNTGELFF
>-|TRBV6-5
CASSYSRPDLINYGYTF
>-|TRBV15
CATSRGGTWSEQYF
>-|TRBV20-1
CSVNTGTGNQPQHF
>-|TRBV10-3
CAIMETTNTGELFF
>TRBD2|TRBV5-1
CASSLTFSGINNEQFF
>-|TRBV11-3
CASSSARTGIYEQYF
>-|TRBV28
CASSPQVIEETQYF
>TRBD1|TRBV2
CARGTDTGELFF
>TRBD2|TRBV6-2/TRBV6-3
CASNPSWGAGGVSYEQYF
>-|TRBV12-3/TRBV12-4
CASSNPPVGAEAFF